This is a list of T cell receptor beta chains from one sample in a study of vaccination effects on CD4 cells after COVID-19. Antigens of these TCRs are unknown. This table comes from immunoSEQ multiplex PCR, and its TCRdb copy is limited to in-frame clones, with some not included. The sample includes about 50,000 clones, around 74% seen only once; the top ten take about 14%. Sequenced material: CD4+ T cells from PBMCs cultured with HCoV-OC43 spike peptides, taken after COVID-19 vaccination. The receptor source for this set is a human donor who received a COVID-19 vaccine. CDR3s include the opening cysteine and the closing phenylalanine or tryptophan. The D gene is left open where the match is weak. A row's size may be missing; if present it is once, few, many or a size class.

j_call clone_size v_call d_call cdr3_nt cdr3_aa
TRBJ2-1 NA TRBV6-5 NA TGTGCCAGCGGACGAAATGAGCAGTTCTTC CASGRNEQFF
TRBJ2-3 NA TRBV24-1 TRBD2 TGTGCCGATTATCCCCCTCATGCTAGCGGGAGGGCGAATACGCAGTATTTT CADYPPHASGRANTQYF
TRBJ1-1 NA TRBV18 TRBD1 TGTGCCAGCTCACCACGACAGGGGGATGAAGCTTTCTTT CASSPRQGDEAFF
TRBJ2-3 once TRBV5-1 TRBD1 TGCGCCAGCAGCGAAACAGGGGCGGGAGATACGCAGTATTTT CASSETGAGDTQYF
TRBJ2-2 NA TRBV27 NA TGTGCCAGCACCTTAAACAGGAACACCGGGGAGCTGTTTTTT CASTLNRNTGELFF
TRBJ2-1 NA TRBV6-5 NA TGTGCCAGCAGAGGGGCAGAGTATGGCGACAATGAGCAGTTCTTC CASRGAEYGDNEQFF
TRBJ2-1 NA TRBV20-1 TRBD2 TGCAGTGCTAGTGTTCTAGCGGGGTACAATGAGCAGTTCTTC CSASVLAGYNEQFF
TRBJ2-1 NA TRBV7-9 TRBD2 TGTGCCAGCAGCTTAGGGCGAATGGTGCGGGGGGGCTCCTACAATGAGCAGTTCTTC CASSLGRMVRGGSYNEQFF
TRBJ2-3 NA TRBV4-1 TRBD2 TGCGCCAGCAGCCTATCAGGGGGAGGACTAGCGGGGTACACAGATACGCAGTATTTT CASSLSGGGLAGYTDTQYF
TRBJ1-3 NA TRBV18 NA TGTGCCAGCTCATACACGGAAACACCAGGAAACACCATATATTTT CASSYTETPGNTIYF
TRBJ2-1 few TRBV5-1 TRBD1 TGCGCCAGCAGCTTCGAGGGGGCCCACAATGAGCAGTTCTTC CASSFEGAHNEQFF
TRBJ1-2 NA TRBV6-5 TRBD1 TGTGCCAGCAGCCGTACAGGGGACCGGGGCTATGGCTACACCTTC CASSRTGDRGYGYTF
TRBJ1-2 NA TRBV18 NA TGTGCCAGCTCACCACGGGCAGCCTGGGGGGAATCCCCGAAAGAATATGGCTACACCTTC CASSPRAAWGESPKEYGYTF